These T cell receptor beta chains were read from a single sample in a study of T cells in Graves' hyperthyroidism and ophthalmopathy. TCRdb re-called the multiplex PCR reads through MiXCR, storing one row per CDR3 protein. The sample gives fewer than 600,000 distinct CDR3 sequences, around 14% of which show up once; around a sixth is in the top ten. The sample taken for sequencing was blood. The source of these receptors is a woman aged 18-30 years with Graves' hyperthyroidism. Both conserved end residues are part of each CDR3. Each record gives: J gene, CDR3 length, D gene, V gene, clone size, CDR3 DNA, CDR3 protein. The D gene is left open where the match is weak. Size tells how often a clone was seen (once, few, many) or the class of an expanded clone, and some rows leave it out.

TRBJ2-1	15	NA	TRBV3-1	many	TGTGCCAGCAGCCTCACCAACCTAGCGAACAATGAGCAGTTCTTC	CASSLTNLANNEQFF
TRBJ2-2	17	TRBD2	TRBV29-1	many	TGCAGCGTTGAGGACCCTCGCGGGGGGCTGGACACCGGGGAGCTGTTTTTT	CSVEDPRGGLDTGELFF
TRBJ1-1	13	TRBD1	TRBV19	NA	TGTGCCAATAGTATGCAAGGGGGCGGAGAAGCTTTCTTT	CANSMQGGGEAFF
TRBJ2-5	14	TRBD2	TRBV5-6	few	TGTGCCAGCAGCAGTGAGCGGGATTGGAGCCCACAGTACTTC	CASSSERDWSPQYF
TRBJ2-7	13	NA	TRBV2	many	TGTGCCAGCAGTCCTAGGGCCAAGGGCGAGCAGTACTTC	CASSPRAKGEQYF
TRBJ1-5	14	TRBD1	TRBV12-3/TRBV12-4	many	TGTGCCAGCAAAAGGGGACAGGAACATCAGCCCCAGCATTTT	CASKRGQEHQPQHF
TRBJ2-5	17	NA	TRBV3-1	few	TGTGCCAGCAGCCTTATAGGGGGGGGGGTACAGCAAGAGACCCAGTACTTC	CASSLIGGGVQQETQYF
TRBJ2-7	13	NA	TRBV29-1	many	TGCAGCGTTGAAGATCCAGGAGTCTACGAGCAGTACTTC	CSVEDPGVYEQYF
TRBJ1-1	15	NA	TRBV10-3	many	TGTGCCATCAGTGAGTCCAAGGGGATGAACACTGAAGCTTTCTTT	CAISESKGMNTEAFF
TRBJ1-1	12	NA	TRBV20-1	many	TGCAGTGCTATGCAGGTGAACACTGAAGCTTTCTTT	CSAMQVNTEAFF
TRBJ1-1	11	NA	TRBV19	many	TGTGCCAGTAGTAGGGGAGCTGAAGCTTTCTTT	CASSRGAEAFF
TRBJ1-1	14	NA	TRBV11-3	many	TGTGCCAGCAGGAGGGGCGAGGTATTCACTGAAGCTTTCTTT	CASRRGEVFTEAFF
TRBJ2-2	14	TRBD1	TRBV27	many	TGTGCCAGCAGTTTTGACAGGGTAGCCGGGGAGCTGTTTTTT	CASSFDRVAGELFF
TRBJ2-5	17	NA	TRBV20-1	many	TGCAGTGCTAGAGAACGGCTGCGGCTGCCCGTTCAAGAGACCCAGTACTTC	CSARERLRLPVQETQYF
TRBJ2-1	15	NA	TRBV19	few	TGTGCCAGTAGTATAGTCCGCAGGTTCGACAATGAGCAGTTCTTC	CASSIVRRFDNEQFF
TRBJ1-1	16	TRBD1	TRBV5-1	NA	TGCGCCAGCAGCTTGGGACGAGGGACAGTGAACACTGAAGCTTTCTTT	CASSLGRGTVNTEAFF
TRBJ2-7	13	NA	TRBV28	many	TGTGCCAGCAGCCCGGGGAACTCCTACGAGCAGTACTTC	CASSPGNSYEQYF
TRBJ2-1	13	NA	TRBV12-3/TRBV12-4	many	TGTGCCAGCAGTTTTGGACACATCAATGAGCAGTTCTTC	CASSFGHINEQFF
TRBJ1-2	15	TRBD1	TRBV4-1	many	TGCGCCAGCATGGGACAGGGGGCGCCGGACTATGGCTACACCTTC	CASMGQGAPDYGYTF
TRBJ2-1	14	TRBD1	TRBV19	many	TGTGCCAGTACCCGGGACAGGGTGTACAATGAGCAGTTCTTC	CASTRDRVYNEQFF
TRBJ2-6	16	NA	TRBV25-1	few	TGTGCCAGCAGTGATCGGGCAGAAGGTGGGGCCAACGTCCTGACTTTC	CASSDRAEGGANVLTF
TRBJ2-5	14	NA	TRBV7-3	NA	TGTGCCAGCAGCTTAACGGGCTTCCAAGAGACCCAGTACTTC	CASSLTGFQETQYF
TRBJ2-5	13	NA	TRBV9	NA	TGTGCCAGCAGCCCCCCCAGGGAAGAGACCCAGTACTTC	CASSPPREETQYF
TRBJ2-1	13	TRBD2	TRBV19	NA	TGTGCCAGTAGACTAGCGGGAGGAAGCGAGCAGTTCTTC	CASRLAGGSEQFF
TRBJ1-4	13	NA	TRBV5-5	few	TGTGCCAGCACACCGGCCCCTAATGAAAAACTGTTTTTT	CASTPAPNEKLFF
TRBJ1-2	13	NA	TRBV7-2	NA	TGTGCCAGCAGCTCAACGGGCGTCTATGGCTACACCTTC	CASSSTGVYGYTF